The 27 T cell receptor beta chains in this list originate from one sample, sequenced in a study of persistence of HIV-infected CD4 T cells. Sequencing used immunoSEQ version 4 in survey mode. Only in-frame clones appear in the TCRdb table, and some are missing; sequencing was by immunoSEQ multiplex PCR. Of tens of thousands of clones in the sample, 82% were seen once. Stimulation used 9 to 10 ug/mL lysate from CMV-infected fibroblasts. Memory cells lacking CD40L and CD69 with high CD45RO were sorted. For these receptors, no antigen is known. The sample was CD4+ T cells sorted from PBMCs after approximately 19-hour stimulation, taken from a patient who received antiretroviral therapy. These TCRs come from an adult woman with HIV who was CMV-seropositive.

The V and J genes are TRBV5-1 and TRBJ2-5; 7 bases align to TRBD1. Germline V gene data show CDR1 as SGHRS and CDR2 as YFSETQ. This CDR3 is 17 amino acids long. J lost 1 base, V lost 4 bases, and 13 bases had no gene match. As DNA, the CDR3 is TGCGCCAGCAGCCGGAACCCTCTCCGGGACAGCCAAGAGACCCAGTACTTC. Protein product: CASSRNPLRDSQETQYF.

This chain uses TRBV4-1 with TRBJ1-6; tentatively, D is TRBD1 (6 bases). Trimming stripped 4 bases from V and 7 bases from J, with 14 bases between. Germline CDR1 MGHRA, CDR2 YSYEKL. This CDR3 has 15 amino acids. CDR3 bases: TGCGCCAGCAGCCCCCTGGAGGGGGTCAATTCACCCCTCCACTTT. It codes for CASSPLEGVNSPLHF.

The chain carries TRBV2 and TRBJ1-2; 9 bases line up with TRBD1. The length of the CDR3 is 14 residues. Germline CDR1 and CDR2: SNHLY and FYNNEI. With 6 bases clipped from V and 3 bases from J, the junction kept 5 bases outside the gene matches. CDR3 amino acids: CASSVDRGDYGYTF. DNA of the CDR3: TGTGCCAGCAGCGTCGACAGGGGGGACTATGGCTACACCTTC.

The V call is TRBV5-8, the J call TRBJ1-1, with TRBD1 matching over 7 bases. The CDR3 runs 13 residues. Germline V gene sequence: CDR1 SGHTS, CDR2 YDEGEE. The V segment lost 6 bases and the J segment 2 bases; nucleotides outside the gene matches: 4. CDR3 nucleotide sequence: TGTGCCAGCAACAGGGGTGGTAACACTGAAGCTTTCTTT. Amino acids: CASNRGGNTEAFF. Full variable domain (missing parts from reference TRBV5-8 and TRBJ1-1): EAGVTQSPTHLIKTRGQQATLRCSPISGHTSVYWYQQALGLGLQFLLWYDEGEERNRGNFPPRFSGRQFPNYSSELNVNALELEDSALYLCASNRGGNTEAFFGQGTRLTVV.

V and J are TRBV29-1 and TRBJ2-3; the D gene is possibly TRBD1 (5 bases). CDR1 and CDR2 from the germline V gene are SQVTM and ANQGSEA. There are 12 residues in the CDR3. The V gene lost 3 bases and the J gene lost 3 bases, with 7 bases spanning the gap. CDR3 in amino acids: CSVEQGTDTQYF. DNA for the CDR3: TGCAGCGTTGAGCAGGGAACAGATACGCAGTATTTT.

This clone appeared a few times. This chain joins TRBV24-1 and TRBJ1-5; D gene uncertain. The CDR3 is 13 amino acids. Germline-derived CDR1 and CDR2 are KGHDR and SFDVKD. The V and J ends lost 6 bases and 3 bases respectively, with 8 bases between them. The CDR3 sequence: CATSPQDNQPQHF. The CDR3 nucleotides read TGTGCCACCAGTCCCCAGGACAATCAGCCCCAGCATTTT.

The chain is built from TRBV2 and TRBJ1-2, with D possibly TRBD1 on 5 matching bases. The germline CDR1 and CDR2 sequences are SNHLY and FYNNEI. V was cut by 2 bases and J by 8 bases, with 18 bases left in between. The CDR3 runs 15 residues. The DNA of the CDR3 is TGTGCCAGCAGTGAACGTCAGGGACGAATTACCGGCTACACCTTC. Its translation: CASSERQGRITGYTF. Looking up the rest from reference TRBV2 and TRBJ1-2 gives the full variable domain: EPEVTQTPSHQVTQMGQEVILRCVPISNHLYFYWYRQILGQKVEFLVSFYNNEISEKSEIFDDQFSVERPDGSNFTLKIRSTKLEDSAMYFCASSERQGRITGYTFGSGTRLTVV.

The chain couples TRBV7-6 to TRBJ1-6; TRBD1 matches 7 bases. This CDR3 has 16 residues. CDR1 SGHVS and CDR2 FNYEAQ come from the germline V gene. Unmatched junction bases numbered 7, after V lost 1 base and J lost 7 bases. This chain's CDR3 is CASSLGTGVGNSPLHF. CDR3 DNA sequence: TGTGCCAGCAGCTTAGGCACAGGGGTAGGAAATTCACCCCTCCACTTT.

The chain joins TRBV11-2 to TRBJ2-2; 9 positions match TRBD1. Per germline, CDR1 SGHAT and CDR2 FQNNGV. This CDR3 has 18 amino acids. Unmatched junction bases numbered 15, after V lost 5 bases and J lost 5 bases. This CDR3 reads CASSAPPGTGIGTGELFF. The CDR3 region has the DNA TGTGCCAGCAGCGCCCCTCCAGGGACAGGGATCGGAACCGGGGAGCTGTTTTTT. Full variable domain (outside the CDR3, taken from reference TRBV11-2 and TRBJ2-2): EAGVAQSPRYKIIEKRQSVAFWCNPISGHATLYWYQQILGQGPKLLIQFQNNGVVDDSQLPKDRFSAERLKGVDSTLKIQPAKLEDSAVYLCASSAPPGTGIGTGELFFGEGSRLTVL.

The gene calls are TRBV7-3 and TRBJ2-1; D may be TRBD1 or TRBD2 (6 bases each). Germline CDR1 is SGHTA and CDR2 is FQGTGA. This CDR3 region has 15 residues. V was trimmed by 2 bases and J by 8 bases, leaving 16 bases between them. The CDR3 region has the DNA TGTGCCAGCAGCTTAGGGGGCCTAGCTAGCGATGAGCAGTTCTTC. Encoded protein: CASSLGGLASDEQFF.

V and J are TRBV2 and TRBJ1-6, with D hard to call. There are 14 residues in the CDR3. Trimming removed 4 bases at V and 7 bases at J, with 11 bases between. Germline lookup yields CDR1 SNHLY and CDR2 FYNNEI. The CDR3 DNA reads TGTGCCAGCAGTGTTATTGAGTTAAATTCACCCCTCCACTTT. Protein: CASSVIELNSPLHF.

The V call is TRBV6-4, the J call TRBJ2-3; the D is unclear. V dropped 0 bases and J dropped 7 bases, with 2 bases sitting between them. Germline values: CDR1 MRHNA, CDR2 SNTAGT. CDR3 length: 11 amino acids. CDR3 coding DNA: TGTGCCAGCAGTGACTCCTATACGCAGTATTTT. Translation gives CASSDSYTQYF.

This chain connects TRBV4-1 to TRBJ1-6; 7 bases fit TRBD1. Germline V CDR1 and CDR2: MGHRA, YSYEKL. J gave up 10 bases and V 2 bases, and 8 bases lay outside the gene matches. The CDR3 covers 15 residues. The CDR3 here is CASSQTRDSGSPLHF. As DNA, the CDR3 is TGCGCCAGCAGCCAAACCCGGGACAGTGGATCACCCCTCCACTTT.

The CDR3 coding sequence is TGTGCCAGCAGCTTGGTTCTGGGAGGCTACGAGCAGTACTTC. It specifies CASSLVLGGYEQYF. The genes are TRBV11-3 and TRBJ2-7; TRBD2 is a possible D gene (6 bases). CDR1 and CDR2 (germline): SGHNT, YENEEA. V was trimmed by 3 bases and J by 3 bases, leaving 12 bases between them. The CDR3 covers 14 residues.

This clone was detected only once. The chain is built from TRBV5-1 and TRBJ1-2, with TRBD1 matching 8 bases. CDR1 is SGHRS, CDR2 YFSETQ, per germline. V was pared by 0 bases and J by 9 bases, with 4 bases of the junction left unmatched. This CDR3 has 13 residues. CDR3 sequence: CASSLGQGASYTF. For the CDR3, the DNA is TGCGCCAGCAGCTTGGGGCAGGGGGCGAGCTACACCTTC.

The chain employs TRBV7-9 and TRBJ1-4, with TRBD1 as a possible D gene (5 bases). Between the trimmed V and J ends, which lost 2 bases and 8 bases, there was a span of 18 bases. Germline CDR1 reads SEHNR; CDR2 reads FQNEAQ (reference sequence). CDR3 length: 16 residues. DNA for the CDR3: TGTGCCAGCAGCTTATTCACAGGCTCGTCTGGGGAAAAACTGTTTTTT. Its translation is CASSLFTGSSGEKLFF.

The V call is TRBV10-3, the J call TRBJ2-2; TRBD2 might be the D (6 bases). In germline, CDR1 is ENHRY, CDR2 SYGVKD. The CDR3 loop spans 16 amino acids. V was pared by 3 bases and J by 0 bases, with 11 bases between. CDR3 region: CAISERELANTGELFF. CDR3 in DNA: TGTGCCATCAGTGAACGGGAGCTAGCGAACACCGGGGAGCTGTTTTTT.

V and J are TRBV7-3 and TRBJ2-3; 8 nucleotides agree with TRBD2. Germline V gives CDR1 SGHTA, CDR2 FQGTGA. Unmatched junction bases numbered 8, after V lost 5 bases and J lost 4 bases. The CDR3 is made up of 15 amino acids. CDR3 sequence: CASSAGTGGPDTQYF. The CDR3 DNA sequence: TGTGCCAGCAGCGCCGGGACGGGAGGGCCAGATACGCAGTATTTT.

This rearrangement joins TRBV10-3 to TRBJ1-3; a possible D gene is TRBD1 (5 bases). Trimming removed 3 bases at V and 3 bases at J, with 12 bases between. Germline V gene sequence: CDR1 ENHRY, CDR2 SYGVKD. The CDR3 has 15 amino acids. The CDR3 nucleotides read TGTGCCATCAGTGATCAGGGTAAAAATGGAAACACCATATATTTT. Amino acids: CAISDQGKNGNTIYF.

The gene calls are TRBV2 and TRBJ1-3; 7 bases agree with TRBD1. The V gene end was trimmed by 4 bases and the J gene end by 2 bases; junction bases not matched to a gene: 2. CDR1 is SNHLY and CDR2 is FYNNEI in the germline V gene. CDR3 size: 14 residues. CDR3: CASSGGTAGNTIYF. For the CDR3, the DNA is TGTGCCAGCAGTGGGGGGACAGCTGGAAACACCATATATTTT.

The chain carries TRBV5-5 and TRBJ1-1, with TRBD1 matching 9 bases. With V trimmed by 3 bases and J by 2 bases, 5 bases remained unmatched. The CDR3 totals 15 residues. Germline loops: CDR1 SGHKS, CDR2 YYEKEE (reference sequence). The CDR3 region is CASSSGTGYNTEAFF. The CDR3, as DNA: TGTGCCAGCAGCTCCGGGACAGGGTACAACACTGAAGCTTTCTTT.

In DNA, the CDR3 is TGTGCCAGCAGCGCAGGCCCAGGGGAGAGCTCCTACGAGCAGTACTTC. Translation: CASSAGPGESSYEQYF. The chain carries TRBV7-3 and TRBJ2-7, with a weak D call TRBD1 (6 bases). CDR1 is SGHTA and CDR2 is FQGTGA in the germline V gene. V lost 5 bases to trimming and J lost 0 bases, with 17 bases between them. The CDR3 totals 16 residues.

The chain recombines TRBV6-5 with TRBJ1-5; the D gene is possibly TRBD1 (5 bases). The CDR3 is 15 residues long. Germline assignment: CDR1 MNHEY and CDR2 SVGAGI. The V end lost 5 bases, the J end lost 6 bases, and 17 bases lay between the germline ends. This CDR3 reads CASSPQGTMAQPQHF. Here the CDR3 DNA reads TGTGCCAGCAGTCCTCAGGGCACGATGGCTCAGCCCCAGCATTTT.

The table lists this clone with a few counts. The CDR3: CASSYWQEAENTEAFF. Here the CDR3 DNA reads TGTGCCAGCAGTTACTGGCAAGAGGCAGAAAACACTGAAGCTTTCTTT. This chain links TRBV6-2 or TRBV6-3 with TRBJ1-1, with D uncertain. The ends were cut back, 1 base at V and 2 bases at J, with 14 bases in the middle. Per the germline V gene, CDR1 is MNHEY and CDR2 is SVGEGT. The CDR3 spans 16 residues.

J is TRBJ2-7 and V is TRBV3-1 (or the pseudogene TRBV3-2); 7 bases fit TRBD2. Per germline, CDR1 LGHDT and CDR2 YNNKEL (reference sequence). The CDR3 extends over 12 amino acids. V shed 1 base, J shed 7 bases, and the junction held 1 base outside the gene matches. In DNA, the CDR3 is TGTGCCAGCAGCCAAGGGGGAGGGGAGCAGTACTTC. This codes for CASSQGGGEQYF.

The chain combines TRBV5-4 with TRBJ2-3, with 8 bases matching TRBD2. CDR1 and CDR2 from the germline V gene are SGHNT and YYREEE (reference sequence). The CDR3 length is 16 residues. J gave up 0 bases and V 1 base, and 4 bases lay outside the gene matches. Written as DNA, the CDR3 is TGTGCCAGCAGCTTGAAGACTAGCGCGAGCACAGATACGCAGTATTTT. Translated, it gives CASSLKTSASTDTQYF. Filled out from reference TRBV5-4 and TRBJ2-3, the complete variable domain reads ETGVTQSPTHLIKTRGQQVTLRCSSQSGHNTVSWYQQALGQGPQFIFQYYREEENGRGNFPPRFSGLQFPNYSSELNVNALELDDSALYLCASSLKTSASTDTQYFGPGTRLTVL.

As DNA, the CDR3 is TGTGCCAGCACTCCGGTCGCAAATAGCAATCAGCCCCAGCATTTT. Translated, it gives CASTPVANSNQPQHF. The chain joins TRBV2 to TRBJ1-5; D is undetermined. The CDR3 runs to 15 residues. V was pared by 7 bases and J by 0 bases, with 13 bases between. Germline V gene lookup returns CDR1 SNHLY and CDR2 FYNNEI.